This entry describes one TCR beta chain. Measured with immunoSEQ multiplex PCR; TCRdb has only the in-frame clones, and not every one. This table holds some 160,000 clones, about 88% found once. These data come from a study of blood T cell repertoires in COVID-19. The CDR3 is 14 amino acids. V shed 6 bases and J 8 bases; nucleotides not matched to a gene: 8. CDR1 SNHLY and CDR2 FYNNEI come from the germline V gene. This chain joins TRBV2 and TRBJ2-3; 10 bases fit TRBD2. Sample: peripheral blood. The receptor comes from a man between 45 and 60 years old who had recovered from COVID-19. The CDR3 reads CASSPSGRSGTQYF. In nucleotides, the CDR3 is TGTGCCAGCAGCCCTAGCGGGAGAAGCGGTACGCAGTATTTT.